The rows below give T cell receptor beta chains drawn from one sample of a study of T cell repertoires in cytomegalovirus infection. Their antigens remain unidentified. TCRdb fed the reads into MiXCR, producing one record per CDR3 protein. This sample has roughly 860,000 distinct CDR3 sequences, with about 30% found just once. The source material was cultured CD8+ T cells from PBMCs, sampled from culture after CMV antigen stimulation. Every receptor here comes from a human donor in good health (CMV status not recorded). Some clones in this sample may be carry-over from other donors' samples. CDR3s include the opening cysteine and the closing phenylalanine or tryptophan. D genes are given only for firm matches. Size is omitted from some rows. Given values are once, few, many or a class for expanded clones.

J gene: TRBJ2-7; D gene: -; V gene: TRBV12-3/TRBV12-4; clone size: many; CDR3 DNA: TGTGCCAGCAGCCCCGGCAAGAGATACGAGCAGTACTTC; CDR3 protein: CASSPGKRYEQYF
J gene: TRBJ2-1; D gene: TRBD2; V gene: TRBV7-8; clone size: few; CDR3 DNA: TGTGCCAGCAGCGGGACTAGCGGGGGCCTTTCCTACAATGAGCAGTTCTTC; CDR3 protein: CASSGTSGGLSYNEQFF
J gene: TRBJ2-3; D gene: TRBD1; V gene: TRBV6-5; clone size: -; CDR3 DNA: TGTGCCAGCAGTCACTGGGACAGTTACACAGATACGCAGTATTTT; CDR3 protein: CASSHWDSYTDTQYF
J gene: TRBJ1-1; D gene: -; V gene: TRBV12-3/TRBV12-4; clone size: few; CDR3 DNA: TGTGCCAGCAGTTTTAGGCACCAGAACACTGAAGCTTTCTTT; CDR3 protein: CASSFRHQNTEAFF
J gene: TRBJ2-7; D gene: -; V gene: TRBV10-3; clone size: many; CDR3 DNA: TGTGCCATCAGTGAGATGCGGCCACGGTACAGGGAAAAGTACGAGCAGTACTTC; CDR3 protein: CAISEMRPRYREKYEQYF
J gene: TRBJ2-2; D gene: TRBD2; V gene: TRBV10-3; clone size: -; CDR3 DNA: TGTGCCATCACGGGAGGGACAAACACCGGGGAGCTGTTTTTT; CDR3 protein: CAITGGTNTGELFF
J gene: TRBJ1-4; D gene: TRBD1; V gene: TRBV7-9; clone size: many; CDR3 DNA: TGTGCCAGCAGCCCCCTTGGACAGGGAGGTGAAAAACTGTTTTTT; CDR3 protein: CASSPLGQGGEKLFF
J gene: TRBJ2-1; D gene: TRBD2; V gene: TRBV11-1; clone size: -; CDR3 DNA: TGTGCCAGCTCGCTACGGCGTAGCGGGGTGGATGAGCAGTTCTTC; CDR3 protein: CASSLRRSGVDEQFF
J gene: TRBJ1-6; D gene: -; V gene: TRBV12-3/TRBV12-4; clone size: -; CDR3 DNA: TGTGCCAACAGTTTAGTTTCGTGGAGCTCCTATAATTCACCCCTCCACTTT; CDR3 protein: CANSLVSWSSYNSPLHF
J gene: TRBJ2-1; D gene: -; V gene: TRBV27; clone size: few; CDR3 DNA: TGTGCCAGCAGTTCCGGGACAACCTACAATGAGCAGTTCTTC; CDR3 protein: CASSSGTTYNEQFF
J gene: TRBJ2-3; D gene: -; V gene: TRBV7-9; clone size: many; CDR3 DNA: TGTGCCAGCATCATGTTGGGGGGCAGCACAGATACGCAGTATTTT; CDR3 protein: CASIMLGGSTDTQYF
J gene: TRBJ1-1; D gene: -; V gene: TRBV10-3; clone size: -; CDR3 DNA: TGTGCCATCATGGTTAGGGGCAGGGCTCGAACTGAAGCTTTCTTT; CDR3 protein: CAIMVRGRARTEAFF
J gene: TRBJ1-2; D gene: -; V gene: TRBV25-1; clone size: few; CDR3 DNA: TGTGCCAGCAGTGACTACTTGCAGGGACATGGCTACACCTTC; CDR3 protein: CASSDYLQGHGYTF
J gene: TRBJ1-2; D gene: TRBD1; V gene: TRBV7-6; clone size: few; CDR3 DNA: TGTGCCAGCAGCGGGGACAGGAGCTCCTATGGCTACACCTTC; CDR3 protein: CASSGDRSSYGYTF
J gene: TRBJ1-2; D gene: -; V gene: TRBV27; clone size: few; CDR3 DNA: TGTGCCAGCAGTCCCGGGTGGGGAGTGGCGGGTGGCTACACCTTC; CDR3 protein: CASSPGWGVAGGYTF
J gene: TRBJ2-2; D gene: -; V gene: TRBV2; clone size: once; CDR3 DNA: TGTGCCAGCAGTGACTTGAGACATTCCACCGGGGAGCTGTTTTTT; CDR3 protein: CASSDLRHSTGELFF
J gene: TRBJ1-4; D gene: -; V gene: TRBV7-9; clone size: few; CDR3 DNA: TGTGCCAGCAGGGGCGAAAAGAATGAAAAACTGTTTTTT; CDR3 protein: CASRGEKNEKLFF
J gene: TRBJ1-4; D gene: -; V gene: TRBV12-3/TRBV12-4; clone size: -; CDR3 DNA: TGTGCCAGCAGACCAGGGCCCCGCCATGAAAAACTGTTTTTT; CDR3 protein: CASRPGPRHEKLFF
J gene: TRBJ2-2; D gene: -; V gene: TRBV6-8; clone size: -; CDR3 DNA: TGTGCCAGCAGTTACTTGGTTTACACCGGGGAGCTGTTTTTT; CDR3 protein: CASSYLVYTGELFF
J gene: TRBJ1-1; D gene: -; V gene: TRBV11-2; clone size: -; CDR3 DNA: TGTGCCGGCCGGGAGCTCGCCACTGAAGCTTTCTTT; CDR3 protein: CAGRELATEAFF
J gene: TRBJ2-1; D gene: TRBD1; V gene: TRBV7-9; clone size: few; CDR3 DNA: TGTGCCAGCAGCTTAGGAGGGTGGACAGGACCTTCGTATGAGCAGTTCTTC; CDR3 protein: CASSLGGWTGPSYEQFF
J gene: TRBJ1-2; D gene: -; V gene: TRBV7-2; clone size: -; CDR3 DNA: TGTGCCAGCAGCTTTTTTCCGGGAGTCGACTATGACTACACCTTC; CDR3 protein: CASSFFPGVDYDYTF
J gene: TRBJ1-1; D gene: -; V gene: TRBV11-3; clone size: many; CDR3 DNA: TGTGCCAGCAGCGCCTACAAGAACACTGAAGCTTTCTTT; CDR3 protein: CASSAYKNTEAFF
J gene: TRBJ1-1; D gene: -; V gene: TRBV5-4; clone size: few; CDR3 DNA: TGTGCCAGCAGCCTCGCTCAAGCTAAACGTGAAGCTTTCTTT; CDR3 protein: CASSLAQAKREAFF
J gene: TRBJ1-2; D gene: -; V gene: TRBV5-1; clone size: -; CDR3 DNA: TGCGCCAGCAGCTTGGAGGCAGGGAGTAACTATGGCTACACCTTC; CDR3 protein: CASSLEAGSNYGYTF
J gene: TRBJ1-5; D gene: -; V gene: TRBV28; clone size: -; CDR3 DNA: TGTGCCAGCGAAAAAAGACAACGGGGCAATCAGCCCCAGCATTTT; CDR3 protein: CASEKRQRGNQPQHF